The T cell receptor (beta chain) under discussion was sequenced for a study of PD-1 blockade in classical Hodgkin lymphoma. The study's findings and limits: No one has yet defined what causes the repertoire differences, which may be disease activity or prior therapy.

Concerning this clone itself: Antigen unknown.

V was pared by 4 bases and J by 2 bases, with 4 bases of the junction left unmatched. The germline CDR1 and CDR2 sequences are SGHNT and YYREEE (reference sequence). CDR3 length equals 16 residues. Generated by immunoSEQ multiplex PCR, the TCRdb table keeps only in-frame clones and is missing some. The sample consists of about 110,000 clones, 80% to 90% of them appearing once. Relapse after autologous stem cell transplantation occurred in every patient, and brentuximab vedotin exposure varied. This sequence was found in a human donor with classical Hodgkin lymphoma. The chain has TRBV5-4 and TRBJ2-6; 9 nucleotides agree with TRBD1. The input for sequencing was peripheral blood mononuclear cells (PBMCs), taken before the second cycle of nivolumab. The CDR3: CASSPTGGAGANVLTF. DNA for the CDR3: TGTGCCAGCAGCCCCACAGGGGGCGCTGGGGCCAACGTCCTGACTTTC.